These 12 T cell receptor beta chains were all obtained from the same sample, sequenced in a study of T cell responses to AZD1222 COVID-19 vaccine. Assay: immunoSEQ multiplex PCR; the TCRdb copy retains only in-frame clones and omits some. Among under 85,000 clones listed, 90% were seen once. Sequencing used peripheral blood, obtained 28 days after the second AZD1222 dose. These receptors were collected from an adult who received the AZD1222 COVID-19 vaccine.

The chain carries TRBV11-2 and TRBJ1-6; a weak D match, TRBD1 (5 bases). Germline CDR1 SGHAT, CDR2 FQNNGV. CDR3 size: 14 residues. The V end lost 5 bases, the J end lost 7 bases, and 12 bases lay between the germline ends. The CDR3 nucleotides are TGTGCCAGCAGCAGGGGACTGGACAATTCACCCCTCCACTTT. Protein product: CASSRGLDNSPLHF.

The rearrangement uses TRBV4-1 and TRBJ2-3, with D uncertain. From germline, CDR1 is MGHRA and CDR2 YSYEKL. V was clipped by 5 bases and J by 7 bases, with 25 bases between them. This CDR3 has 17 residues. CDR3 nucleotides: TGCGCCAGCAGCTTCCTCACCGGGTCCCCGACGGAAAATACGCAGTATTTT. Translating it yields CASSFLTGSPTENTQYF.

J is TRBJ1-6 and V is TRBV15; D is possibly TRBD1 (5 bases). V lost 8 bases and J 9 bases, leaving 14 bases between the germline ends. Germline values: CDR1 LNHNV, CDR2 YYDKDF (reference sequence). This CDR3 has 13 residues. The CDR3 DNA reads as TGTGCCACCGAGGGACTATCAGGTTCACCCCTCCACTTT. Its translation is CATEGLSGSPLHF.

This clone was detected once. The chain combines TRBV19 with TRBJ1-4, with 8 bases identical to TRBD1. The CDR3 length is 13 residues. Germline V gene sequence: CDR1 LNHDA, CDR2 SQIVND (reference sequence). V lost 6 bases and J lost 7; bases outside the gene matches: 4. CDR3 sequence: CASRTTGVEKLFF. The CDR3 DNA is TGTGCCAGTAGAACGACAGGGGTTGAAAAACTGTTTTTT.

V usage is TRBV7-3 and J usage is TRBJ2-2; D call uncertain. Trimming cost V 2 bases and J 6 bases, with 7 bases left between them. The CDR3 totals 13 residues. Germline V CDR1 and CDR2: SGHTA, FQGTGA. This CDR3 is CASSLGLSGELFF. The CDR3, as DNA: TGTGCCAGCAGCTTAGGTTTATCCGGGGAGCTGTTTTTT.

V is TRBV5-8 and J is TRBJ1-3, with a weak D call TRBD1 (6 bases). CDR3 length: 14 amino acids. Germline V gene lookup returns CDR1 SGHTS and CDR2 YDEGEE. V lost 2 bases and J 2 bases, leaving 8 bases between the germline ends. Written as DNA, the CDR3 is TGTGCCAGCAGCTTACAGGGAGCTGGAAACACCATATATTTT. Its protein product is CASSLQGAGNTIYF.

The chain recombines TRBV24-1 with TRBJ2-1, with 11 positions matching TRBD2. Per the germline V gene, CDR1 is KGHDR and CDR2 is SFDVKD. The V and J ends lost 5 bases and 0 bases, in that order; junction bases with no gene match: 2. There are 16 residues in the CDR3. The CDR3 DNA sequence: TGTGCCACCAGTGCTAGCGGGGGGAGCTCCTACAATGAGCAGTTCTTC. As protein: CATSASGGSSYNEQFF.

This rearrangement joins TRBV19 to TRBJ2-3; 7 positions agree with TRBD1. With 6 bases clipped from V and 4 bases from J, the junction kept 10 bases outside the gene matches. Germline CDR1 reads LNHDA; CDR2 reads SQIVND (reference sequence). CDR3 length equals 15 residues. CDR3 protein: CASSHPTGWADTQYF. For the CDR3, the DNA is TGTGCCAGTAGCCATCCGACAGGGTGGGCAGATACGCAGTATTTT.

J is TRBJ2-3 and V is TRBV2, with D perhaps matching TRBD1 (6 bases). CDR3 length equals 14 residues. Between the trimmed V and J ends, which lost 7 bases and 0 bases, there was a span of 11 bases. Germline V gives CDR1 SNHLY, CDR2 FYNNEI. Written as DNA, the CDR3 is TGTGCCAGCAAACTGAGGGGGAGCACAGATACGCAGTATTTT. It specifies CASKLRGSTDTQYF.

V is TRBV6-5 and J is TRBJ2-1; D might be TRBD1 or TRBD2, each matching 5 bases. Germline V gene sequence: CDR1 MNHEY, CDR2 SVGAGI. V was trimmed by 7 bases and J by 5 bases, leaving 15 bases between them. The CDR3 has 14 amino acids. The CDR3 reads CASKYPGLNNEQFF. For the CDR3, the DNA is TGTGCCAGCAAATATCCGGGGCTCAACAATGAGCAGTTCTTC.

The chain carries TRBV2 and TRBJ2-7; 8 bases line up with TRBD1. CDR3 length equals 14 residues. Germline values: CDR1 SNHLY, CDR2 FYNNEI. After removal of 7 bases from V and 5 bases from J, the junction contained 10 bases not matched to a gene. The CDR3 bases are TGTGCCAGCACAGTCAGACAGGGGATCAACGAGCAGTACTTC. This encodes CASTVRQGINEQYF.

The CDR3 loop reads CAWSVLRGSYNEQFF. In nucleotides, the CDR3 is TGTGCCTGGAGTGTACTTAGGGGATCCTACAATGAGCAGTTCTTC. The chain carries TRBV30 and TRBJ2-1; D possibly corresponds to TRBD1 (5 bases). Trimming pared 0 bases from V and 1 base from J, leaving 10 bases between. CDR3 length: 15 amino acids. Per germline, CDR1 GTSNPN and CDR2 SVGIG (reference sequence). The complete variable domain, with remaining parts taken from reference TRBV30 and TRBJ2-1, reads SQTIHQWPATLVQPVGSPLSLECTVEGTSNPNLYWYRQAAGRGLQLLFYSVGIGQISSEVPQNLSASRPQDRQFILSSKKLLLSDSGFYLCAWSVLRGSYNEQFFGPGTRLTVL.